These 21 T cell receptor beta chains were all obtained from the same sample, sequenced in a study of T cell repertoires in cytomegalovirus infection. TCRdb redid the calling of the reads with MiXCR, one entry per CDR3 protein. This table has hundreds of thousands of distinct CDR3 sequences, around 9.6% appearing once. The sample consisted of PBMCs. The receptor source for this set is a human donor in good health (CMV status not recorded). Some clones in this sample may be carry-over from other donors' samples.

This clonotype showed up many times. CDR3 in DNA: TGTGCCAGTAGCGGGACAGCGTCGATTCAAAAACTGTTTTTT. Translation: CASSGTASIQKLFF. The chain recombines TRBV19 with TRBJ1-4, with 7 nucleotides matching TRBD1. Germline trimming cut 6 bases from V and 9 bases from J; bases unmatched to any gene: 10. In germline, CDR1 is LNHDA, CDR2 SQIVND (reference sequence). The CDR3 has 14 residues.

The sample holds a few counts of this clonotype. The genes are TRBV20-1 and TRBJ1-2; no reliable D call. The CDR3 contains 14 residues. V lost 1 base, J lost 3 bases, and 12 bases lay in between. Germline CDR1 DFQATT, CDR2 SNEGSKA (reference sequence). CDR3 loop: CSARALDGDYGYTF. In DNA, the CDR3 is TGCAGTGCTAGAGCCCTAGACGGGGACTATGGCTACACCTTC.

CDR3 nucleotides: TGCGCCAGCAGCTTGGGGAGGGAAAAGAACACTGAAGCTTTCTTT. The encoded protein is CASSLGREKNTEAFF. The chain links TRBV5-1 to TRBJ1-1; D unclear. From germline, CDR1 is SGHRS and CDR2 YFSETQ. Trimming took off 0 bases at V and 1 base at J, with 10 bases between the two ends. CDR3 length: 15 residues.

Ten or more counts support this clonotype. The J gene is TRBJ1-6, the V gene TRBV7-3, with D tentatively TRBD1 (5 bases). Trimming took 1 base from V and 5 from J, leaving 6 bases between them. The CDR3 extends over 14 amino acids. In germline, CDR1 is SGHTA, CDR2 FQGTGA. DNA for the CDR3: TGTGCCAGCAGCTTAAGACAGAATAATTCACCCCTCCACTTT. It translates to CASSLRQNNSPLHF.

Only a few counts were recorded for this clonotype. This chain links TRBV15 with TRBJ2-3, with D possibly matching TRBD2 (7 bases). The germline V gene encodes CDR1 LNHNV and CDR2 YYDKDF (reference sequence). The CDR3 consists of 17 residues. V shed 8 bases and J shed 1 base, with 22 bases lying between them. CDR3 nucleotides: TGTGCCACCCGCTCTGGAACTGGGGGGGGCGGCACAGATACGCAGTATTTT. Translation gives CATRSGTGGGGTDTQYF.

The genes are TRBV20-1 and TRBJ2-7; D is unclear. The CDR3 extends over 13 amino acids. CDR1 is DFQATT and CDR2 is SNEGSKA in the germline V gene (reference sequence). Deletions cut 3 bases from V and 0 bases from J, with 9 bases between. CDR3 region: CSASSPNSYEQYV. In DNA form, the CDR3 reads TGCAGTGCTAGTTCACCCAACTCCTACGAGCAGTACGTC.

This clonotype was counted many times. The chain has TRBV6-4 and TRBJ2-5; no reliable D call. Germline CDR1 MRHNA, CDR2 SNTAGT. The CDR3 runs 14 residues. The V and J ends lost 6 bases and 4 bases respectively, with 15 bases between them. This chain's CDR3 is CASSPHGRGETQYF. The DNA for the CDR3 is TGTGCCAGCAGCCCTCATGGACGAGGAGAGACCCAGTACTTC.

This clonotype was observed a few times. V gene TRBV4-2 combines with J gene TRBJ2-2; no definite D call. Trimming took 8 bases from V and 4 from J, leaving 8 bases between them. The CDR3 is made up of 12 amino acids. The germline CDR1 and CDR2 sequences are LGHNA and YNFKEQ. CDR3 protein: CASLKGTGELFF. As DNA, the CDR3 is TGTGCCAGCCTGAAGGGCACCGGGGAGCTGTTTTTT.

This rearrangement joins TRBV28 to TRBJ1-4; D is unclear. Germline loops: CDR1 MDHEN, CDR2 SYDVKM. Between the trimmed V and J ends, which lost 5 bases and 7 bases, there was a span of 14 bases. This CDR3 is built from 14 residues. The CDR3 sequence: CASSPPGPSEKLFF. CDR3 sequence (DNA): TGTGCCAGCAGTCCCCCCGGCCCAAGTGAAAAACTGTTTTTT.

Details on this clonotype: Since a much larger clone is just one base distant, this may be a read error. The V and J genes are TRBV2 and TRBJ1-2; TRBD1 matches 9 bases. Germline V gives CDR1 SNHLY, CDR2 FYNNEI. CDR3 length: 15 residues. CDR3 in DNA: TGTGCCAGCTCCCCCCTACAGGGGGCTCCCGCTGGCAACACCTTC. Its protein is CASSPLQGAPAGNTF. The full variable domain, rest sourced from reference TRBV2 and TRBJ1-2, is EPEVTQTPSHQVTQMGQEVILRCVPISNHLYFYWYRQILGQKVEFLVSFYNNEISEKSEIFDDQFSVERPDGSNFTLKIRSTKLEDSAMYFCASSPLQGAPAGNTFGSGTRLTVV.

This clonotype was seen ten or more times. The V call is TRBV6-2 or TRBV6-3, the J call TRBJ2-3; D is unclear. The CDR3 sequence is 15 residues long. V was trimmed by 6 bases and J by 3 bases, leaving 16 bases between them. Looked up from germline, CDR1 is MNHEY and CDR2 is SVGEGT. The CDR3 region has the DNA TGTGCCAGCAGAGACGGACCGTCGGTGACAGATACGCAGTATTTT. Translated: CASRDGPSVTDTQYF.

This clonotype was seen many times. The chain employs TRBV28 and TRBJ2-1; TRBD1 matches 8 bases. The length of the CDR3 is 14 residues. V dropped 6 bases and J dropped 7; count of bases not matched to a gene: 8. Germline-derived CDR1 and CDR2 are MDHEN and SYDVKM. CDR3 DNA sequence: TGTGCCAGCAGGCAGCCAGGGGGCTATAATGAGCAGTTCTTC. Its translation is CASRQPGGYNEQFF.

This clonotype was detected many times. This sequence joins TRBV28 and TRBJ2-7; the D gene is possibly TRBD1 (7 bases). Germline CDR1 reads MDHEN; CDR2 reads SYDVKM. The CDR3 extends over 14 amino acids. The V end was cut by 9 bases, the J end by 2 bases, with 17 bases between. The CDR3 loop reads CASGGGSLTYEQYV. The CDR3 DNA reads as TGTGCCAGTGGAGGGGGCAGCCTAACCTACGAGCAGTACGTC.

This clonotype was counted many times. Its ends do not fully match the called genes, so a read error is possible. CDR3: CASSPSPAGFVAETQYF. The CDR3, as DNA: TGTGCGAGTAGCCCATCCCCAGCAGGCTTTGTAGCGGAGACCCAGTACTTC. This sequence joins TRBV19 and TRBJ2-5, with D perhaps matching TRBD2 (5 bases). Looked up from germline, CDR1 is LNHDA and CDR2 is SQIVND (reference sequence). The CDR3 is made up of 17 amino acids.

The CDR3 spells CASSRTAHRTDTQYF. CDR3 in DNA: TGTGCCAGCAGTCGGACAGCCCACCGCACAGATACGCAGTATTTT. The chain has TRBV2 and TRBJ2-3; D might be TRBD1 (6 bases). The V and J ends lost 5 bases and 1 base respectively, with 13 bases between them. The CDR3 extends over 15 amino acids. CDR1 is SNHLY and CDR2 is FYNNEI in the germline V gene.

This clonotype appeared many times. The V gene is TRBV20-1, the J gene TRBJ1-6, with D possibly being TRBD1 (6 bases). CDR3 size: 13 residues. V lost 3 bases and J lost 7, with 10 bases in between. Germline V CDR1 and CDR2: DFQATT, SNEGSKA (reference sequence). The CDR3 region has the DNA TGCAGTGCTAGGACAGGTGGGAATTCACCCCTCCACTTT. Its protein product is CSARTGGNSPLHF.

This clonotype was picked up many times. The chain carries TRBV5-4 and TRBJ2-7, with 9 bases fitting TRBD1. The CDR3 length is 14 residues. Germline V lookup: CDR1 SGHNT, CDR2 YYREEE (reference sequence). After removal of 5 bases from V and 0 bases from J, the junction contained 3 bases not matched to a gene. CDR3 sequence reads: CASRGDRASYEQYF. Written as DNA, the CDR3 is TGTGCCAGCAGAGGGGACAGGGCCTCCTACGAGCAGTACTTC.

This clonotype came up many times. The chain is built from TRBV5-5 and TRBJ2-1; D is undetermined. Germline CDR1 is SGHKS and CDR2 is YYEKEE (reference sequence). Trimming pared 4 bases from V and 3 bases from J, leaving 5 bases between. The CDR3 extends over 12 amino acids. The DNA for the CDR3 is TGTGCCAGCAGCCAAAACTACAATGAGCAGTTCTTC. The encoded protein is CASSQNYNEQFF.

This clonotype was recorded many times. The V and J genes are TRBV10-2 and TRBJ2-1, with D maybe TRBD2 (7 bases). V lost 6 bases and J lost 6, with 15 bases in between. CDR3 length: 14 amino acids. Germline V lookup: CDR1 WSHSY, CDR2 SAAADI. CDR3 in amino acids: CASRRGGGPNEQFF. In DNA, the CDR3 is TGCGCCAGCAGGAGGGGGGGGGGACCCAATGAGCAGTTCTTC.

The J gene is TRBJ2-1, the V gene TRBV12-3 or TRBV12-4, with D perhaps TRBD1 or TRBD2 (5 bases each). V shed 5 bases and J shed 8 bases, with 22 bases lying between them. This CDR3 spans 16 amino acids. The CDR3 here is CASSPGTLHGVDEQFF. DNA for the CDR3: TGTGCCAGCAGTCCAGGGACCTTACACGGAGTGGATGAGCAGTTCTTC.

This clonotype was picked up many times. The CDR3 reads CASSLMTYEQYF. The CDR3 DNA sequence: TGTGCCAGCAGTTTGATGACCTACGAGCAGTACTTC. The chain is built from TRBV12-3 or TRBV12-4 and TRBJ2-7; D gene unclear. The ends were cut back, 3 bases at V and 2 bases at J, with 5 bases in the middle. This CDR3 has 12 residues.